The 20 T cell receptor beta chains listed next were all sequenced from one sample in a study of brain T cells in children with intractable seizures. As to time point: blood from clinic visit 5 months post-surgery; TSC patient then seizure free. Clones were sequenced by immunoSEQ multiplex PCR, and TCRdb holds only the in-frame ones, with some missing. This sample has about 320,000 clones, with roughly 92% found just once. This material consisted of peripheral blood, taken approximately 5 months after surgery. These receptors all stem from a boy less than two years old with tuberous sclerosis and intractable seizures.

The V and J genes are TRBV15 and TRBJ2-7; 13 bases line up with TRBD2. There are 15 residues in the CDR3. Germline V gives CDR1 LNHNV, CDR2 YYDKDF (reference sequence). The trim removed 0 bases at V and 10 bases at J, leaving 6 bases unmatched. CDR3 amino acids: CATSRDRTSGGYQYF. The CDR3 region has the DNA TGTGCCACCAGCAGAGATCGGACTAGCGGGGGTTACCAGTACTTC.

J is TRBJ1-1 and V is TRBV3-1 (or the pseudogene TRBV3-2); D call uncertain. CDR1 is LGHDT and CDR2 is YNNKEL in the germline V gene (reference sequence). Trimming left V 1 base short and J 0 bases short, with 9 bases between. The CDR3 consists of 15 residues. The CDR3 nucleotides read TGTGCCAGCAGCCAAGTAGAGGCCCTGAACACTGAAGCTTTCTTT. The encoded protein is CASSQVEALNTEAFF.

This clone has only one observation. The chain combines TRBV7-8 with TRBJ1-5; no clear D. CDR1 and CDR2 from the germline V gene are SGHVS and FQNEAQ. The V end lost 2 bases, the J end lost 6 bases, and 8 bases lay between the germline ends. The CDR3 consists of 13 residues. CDR3 DNA sequence: TGTGCCAGCAGCTTAAGAGGGCGTCAGCCCCAGCATTTT. It translates to CASSLRGRQPQHF.

The rearrangement links TRBV4-1 to TRBJ1-3; no clear D gene. The V end lost 0 bases, the J end lost 1 base, and 7 bases lay between the germline ends. Germline V lookup: CDR1 MGHRA, CDR2 YSYEKL. CDR3 length: 15 residues. CDR3 DNA sequence: TGCGCCAGCAGCCAAGATCGGGGATCTGGAAACACCATATATTTT. Its protein is CASSQDRGSGNTIYF.

The chain links TRBV11-3 to TRBJ2-3; 9 positions match TRBD2. Germline V CDR1 and CDR2: SGHNT, YENEEA. The CDR3 runs to 15 residues. V lost 5 bases to trimming and J lost 3 bases; unmatched junction nucleotides: 6. The CDR3 loop reads CASSPNGLATDTQYF. The CDR3 DNA sequence: TGTGCCAGCAGCCCAAACGGACTAGCGACAGATACGCAGTATTTT.

The chain has TRBV7-9 and TRBJ2-2; tentative D call: TRBD1 (6 bases). Germline V lookup: CDR1 SEHNR, CDR2 FQNEAQ (reference sequence). The CDR3 covers 15 residues. Trimming cost V 4 bases and J 3 bases, with 12 bases left between them. The CDR3 nucleotides are TGTGCCAGCAGCTCGTCGGACAGTTACACCGGGGAGCTGTTTTTT. Translation gives CASSSSDSYTGELFF.

The chain is built from TRBV7-9 and TRBJ2-7, with no clear D. The V gene's germline CDR1 is SEHNR and CDR2 FQNEAQ (reference sequence). CDR3 size: 12 residues. The V gene lost 7 bases and the J gene lost 7 bases, with 14 bases spanning the gap. CDR3 DNA sequence: TGTGCCAGCACCGAACTAACCCGGGAGCAGTACTTC. It translates to CASTELTREQYF.

The V and J genes are TRBV18 and TRBJ1-4; a possible D gene is TRBD1 (5 bases). CDR3 length equals 17 residues. Germline V gene data show CDR1 as KGHSH and CDR2 as LQKENI. V lost 0 bases and J lost 1, with 12 bases in between. CDR3 amino acids: CASSPPGGEGTNEKLFF. The CDR3 coding sequence is TGTGCCAGCTCACCACCGGGGGGTGAGGGAACTAATGAAAAACTGTTTTTT. The full variable domain, in which reference TRBV18 and TRBJ1-4 provide the parts outside the CDR3, is NAGVMQNPRHLVRRRGQEARLRCSPMKGHSHVYWYRQLPEEGLKFMVYLQKENIIDESGMPKERFSAEFPKEGPSILRIQQVVRGDSAAYFCASSPPGGEGTNEKLFFGSGTQLSVL.

The chain couples TRBV28 to TRBJ2-7, with TRBD2 matching 9 bases. This CDR3 spans 17 amino acids. J lost 0 bases, V lost 5 bases, and 11 bases had no gene match. CDR1 and CDR2 (germline): MDHEN, SYDVKM. The CDR3 reads CASSPPIAGENSYEQYF. CDR3 sequence (DNA): TGTGCCAGCAGTCCCCCCATAGCGGGAGAGAACTCCTACGAGCAGTACTTC.

The genes are TRBV25-1 and TRBJ1-3; no reliable D call. The germline gives CDR1 MGHDK, CDR2 SYGVNS. This CDR3 has 14 amino acids. V shed 4 bases and J shed 6 bases, with 13 bases lying between them. This CDR3 is CASSAWEGANTIYF. CDR3 nucleotide sequence: TGTGCCAGCAGTGCCTGGGAGGGTGCAAACACCATATATTTT. Supplemented by reference TRBV25-1 and TRBJ1-3, the full variable domain reads EADIYQTPRYLVIGTGKKITLECSQTMGHDKMYWYQQDPGMELHLIHYSYGVNSTEKGDLSSESTVSRIRTEHFPLTLESARPSHTSQYLCASSAWEGANTIYFGEGSWLTVV.

This clone was seen a single time. The J gene is TRBJ2-3, the V gene TRBV9; the match to TRBD2 covers 10 bases. The ends lost 0 bases at V and 4 bases at J; junction bases unmatched: 8. The V gene's germline CDR1 is SGDLS and CDR2 YYNGEE. This CDR3 spans 17 amino acids. CDR3 sequence reads: CASSVGGSGGAADTQYF. DNA of the CDR3: TGTGCCAGCAGCGTAGGAGGAAGCGGGGGGGCGGCAGATACGCAGTATTTT.

Of note for this clone: The same CDR3 arises from other DNA sequences in this sample as well. This chain uses TRBV29-1 with TRBJ1-1; 7 nucleotides agree with TRBD1. This CDR3 region has 11 residues. Looked up from germline, CDR1 is SQVTM and CDR2 is ANQGSEA. Germline trimming cut 4 bases from V and 8 bases from J; bases unmatched to any gene: 4. The CDR3 DNA reads TGCAGCGTTGGTGGGACAGCAGAAGCTTTCTTT. Its translation is CSVGGTAEAFF.

This rearrangement joins TRBV7-9 to TRBJ1-4, with D possibly matching TRBD1 (5 bases). The V end lost 8 bases, the J end lost 0 bases, and 13 bases lay between the germline ends. CDR3 length equals 15 residues. Germline-derived CDR1 and CDR2 are SEHNR and FQNEAQ (reference sequence). As DNA, the CDR3 is TGTGCCAGCGCAGGAGGACACTCAACTAATGAAAAACTGTTTTTT. Translated, it gives CASAGGHSTNEKLFF. Supplemented by reference TRBV7-9 and TRBJ1-4, the full variable domain reads DTGVSQNPRHKITKRGQNVTFRCDPISEHNRLYWYRQTLGQGPEFLTYFQNEAQLEKSRLLSDRFSAERPKGSFSTLEIQRTEQGDSAMYLCASAGGHSTNEKLFFGSGTQLSVL.

The chain couples TRBV5-1 to TRBJ2-1, with TRBD1 matching over 10 bases. The V and J ends lost 10 bases and 9 bases, in that order; junction bases with no gene match: 7. The germline gives CDR1 SGHRS, CDR2 YFSETQ. This CDR3 has 12 amino acids. The CDR3 is CAARQGAGEQFF. CDR3 DNA: TGCGCCGCCAGACAGGGGGCTGGTGAGCAGTTCTTC.

The V gene is TRBV11-2, the J gene TRBJ1-1; 9 nucleotides align to TRBD1. Unmatched junction bases numbered 5, after V lost 1 base and J lost 5 bases. Germline V CDR1 and CDR2: SGHAT, FQNNGV. The CDR3 totals 15 residues. This CDR3 is CASSLGGQGGTEAFF. The CDR3 region has the DNA TGTGCCAGCAGCTTAGGGGGACAGGGCGGAACTGAAGCTTTCTTT.

The gene calls are TRBV7-9 and TRBJ1-1; 7 nucleotides line up with TRBD1. CDR1 is SEHNR, CDR2 FQNEAQ, per germline (reference sequence). V was clipped by 5 bases and J by 0 bases; unmatched bases: 6. The CDR3 extends over 15 amino acids. This CDR3 reads CASSPRDSLNTEAFF. The CDR3 DNA reads as TGTGCCAGCAGCCCCCGGGACAGTTTGAACACTGAAGCTTTCTTT.

The chain couples TRBV7-3 to TRBJ2-1, with D unclear. The CDR3 has 16 residues. Trimming removed 2 bases at V and 6 bases at J, with 17 bases between. From germline, CDR1 is SGHTA and CDR2 FQGTGA. CDR3 DNA sequence: TGTGCCAGCAGCTTAGAAGCCTCTACCTTAATCAATGAGCAGTTCTTC. The encoded protein is CASSLEASTLINEQFF. The complete variable domain, with remaining parts taken from reference TRBV7-3 and TRBJ2-1, reads GAGVSQTPSNKVTEKGKYVELRCDPISGHTALYWYRQSLGQGPEFLIYFQGTGAADDSGLPNDRFFAVRPEGSVSTLKIQRTERGDSAVYLCASSLEASTLINEQFFGPGTRLTVL.

This rearrangement joins TRBV6-1 to TRBJ1-4; the D is unclear. CDR3 size: 14 residues. The V gene's germline CDR1 is MNHNS and CDR2 SASEGT. With 2 bases removed from V and 5 bases from J, the gap between germline ends came to 9 bases. Written as DNA, the CDR3 is TGTGCCAGCAGTGAATCAAGGAGCAATGAAAAACTGTTTTTT. It is translated as CASSESRSNEKLFF.

The V call is TRBV28, the J call TRBJ2-7; TRBD1 matches at 7 bases. The V and J ends lost 6 bases and 2 bases, in that order; junction bases with no gene match: 10. The CDR3 is 15 amino acids. CDR1 is MDHEN, CDR2 SYDVKM, per germline. The CDR3 DNA sequence: TGTGCCAGCAGGCTGACACGGGGACAGACCTACGAGCAGTACTTC. Its translation is CASRLTRGQTYEQYF.

V gene TRBV5-1 combines with J gene TRBJ2-6; possibly TRBD1 for D (6 bases). Germline assignment: CDR1 SGHRS and CDR2 YFSETQ. This CDR3 has 16 residues. V lost 0 bases, J lost 0 bases, and 7 bases lay in between. CDR3 protein: CASSLARGSGANVLTF. CDR3 DNA: TGCGCCAGCAGCTTGGCCAGGGGCTCTGGGGCCAACGTCCTGACTTTC. The full variable domain, in which reference TRBV5-1 and TRBJ2-6 provide the parts outside the CDR3, is KAGVTQTPRYLIKTRGQQVTLSCSPISGHRSVSWYQQTPGQGLQFLFEYFSETQRNKGNFPGRFSGRQFSNSRSEMNVSTLELGDSALYLCASSLARGSGANVLTFGAGSRLTVL.